This T cell receptor beta chain was sequenced for a study of cytomegalovirus exposure and HLA in healthy donors. The CDR3 consists of 17 residues. Germline CDR1 is MGHRA and CDR2 is YSYEKL. The V segment lost 2 bases and the J segment 2 bases; nucleotides outside the gene matches: 10. The study's findings and limits: Fewer N-insertions (relative to the roughly 700-donor mean) were reportedly seen in an Asian-associated ancestry cluster in a later analysis. Researchers reported in a later analysis that a missense DCLRE1C variant was tied to TCR beta V- and J-gene trimming.

On this clone itself: The target antigen is unknown.

PCR amplification relied on 60 Vbeta primers (plus 13 Jbeta primers). Method: immunoSEQ multiplex PCR; TCRdb's copy keeps in-frame clones and lacks some. In the table there are more than 130,000 clones, about 80% of which are singletons. The V call is TRBV4-1, the J call TRBJ2-3, with 7 bases identical to TRBD2. This receptor was obtained from a young man in good health and CMV-seronegative. What was sequenced was PBMCs. CDR3 coding DNA: TGCGCCAGCAGCCAAATTTTACTAGCGACCAACACAGATACGCAGTATTTT. This gives the protein CASSQILLATNTDTQYF.